This T cell receptor (beta chain) was documented in a study of blood T cells in healthy people across ages. V lost 4 bases and J 5 bases, leaving 15 bases between the germline ends. Germline V gives CDR1 PRHDT, CDR2 FYEKMQ (reference sequence). This CDR3 contains 16 residues. This clonotype was seen only a few times. Then a second PCR, running roughly 6 to 12 cycles, was carried out with a sample-barcoded 5' primer and a J-beta primer mix. TCRdb re-called the 5' RACE reads with MiXCR, one entry per CDR3 protein. Among more than 650,000 distinct CDR3 sequences listed, about 55% were seen once. The sequence derives from a man older than 75 in good health. Sequencing used blood. The V gene is TRBV13, the J gene TRBJ2-6, with unresolved D. CDR3 DNA sequence: TGTGCCAGCAGCTCCCCAGGTAGAGGTAGGGCCAACGTCCTGACTTTC. Its protein product is CASSSPGRGRANVLTF.